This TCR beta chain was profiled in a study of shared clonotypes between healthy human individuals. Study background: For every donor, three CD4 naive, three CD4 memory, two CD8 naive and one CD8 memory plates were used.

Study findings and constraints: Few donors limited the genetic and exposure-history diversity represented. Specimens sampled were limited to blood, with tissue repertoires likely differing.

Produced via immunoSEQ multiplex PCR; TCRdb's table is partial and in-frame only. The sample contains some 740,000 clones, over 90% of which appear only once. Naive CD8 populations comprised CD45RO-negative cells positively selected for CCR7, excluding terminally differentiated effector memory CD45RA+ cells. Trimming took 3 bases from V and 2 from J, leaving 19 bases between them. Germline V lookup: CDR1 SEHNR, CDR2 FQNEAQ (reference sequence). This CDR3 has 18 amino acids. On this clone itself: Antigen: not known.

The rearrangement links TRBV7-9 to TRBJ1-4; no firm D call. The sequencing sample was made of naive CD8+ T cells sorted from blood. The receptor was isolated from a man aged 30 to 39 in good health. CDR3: CASSFRGGEIGTNEKLFF. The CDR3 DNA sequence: TGTGCCAGCAGCTTTCGGGGTGGGGAAATAGGCACTAATGAAAAACTGTTTTTT.